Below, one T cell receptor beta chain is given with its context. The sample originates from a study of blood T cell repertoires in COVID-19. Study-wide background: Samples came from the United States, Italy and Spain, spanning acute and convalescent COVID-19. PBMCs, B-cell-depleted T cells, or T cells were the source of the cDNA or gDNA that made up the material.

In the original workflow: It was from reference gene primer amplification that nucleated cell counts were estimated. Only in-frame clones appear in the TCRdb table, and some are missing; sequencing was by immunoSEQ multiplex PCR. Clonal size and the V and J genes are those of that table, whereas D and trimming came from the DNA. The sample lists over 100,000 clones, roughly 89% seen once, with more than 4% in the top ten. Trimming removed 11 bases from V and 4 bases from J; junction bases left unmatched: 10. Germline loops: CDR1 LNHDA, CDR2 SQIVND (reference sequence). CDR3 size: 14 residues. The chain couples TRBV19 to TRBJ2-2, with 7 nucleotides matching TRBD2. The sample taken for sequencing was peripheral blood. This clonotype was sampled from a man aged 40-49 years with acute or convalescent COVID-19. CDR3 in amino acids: CAPREGSPTGELFF. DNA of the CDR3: TGTGCCCCTAGGGAGGGATCGCCCACCGGGGAGCTGTTTTTT. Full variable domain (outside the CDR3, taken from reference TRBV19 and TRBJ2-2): DGGITQSPKYLFRKEGQNVTLSCEQNLNHDAMYWYRQDPGQGLRLIYYSQIVNDFQKGDIAEGYSVSREKKESFPLTVTSAQKNPTAFYLCAPREGSPTGELFFGEGSRLTVL.